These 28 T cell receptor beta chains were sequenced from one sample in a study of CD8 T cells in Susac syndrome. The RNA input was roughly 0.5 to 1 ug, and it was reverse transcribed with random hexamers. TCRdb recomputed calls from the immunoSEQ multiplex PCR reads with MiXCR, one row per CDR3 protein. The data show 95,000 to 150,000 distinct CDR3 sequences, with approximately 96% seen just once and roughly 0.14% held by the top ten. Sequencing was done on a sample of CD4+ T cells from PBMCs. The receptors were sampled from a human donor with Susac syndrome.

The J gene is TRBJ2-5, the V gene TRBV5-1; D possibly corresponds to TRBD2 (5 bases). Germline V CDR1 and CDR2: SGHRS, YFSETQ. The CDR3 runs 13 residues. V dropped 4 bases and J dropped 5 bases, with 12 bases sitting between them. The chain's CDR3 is CASSRDLAETQYF. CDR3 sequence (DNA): TGCGCCAGCAGCCGGGATCTCGCGGAGACCCAGTACTTC.

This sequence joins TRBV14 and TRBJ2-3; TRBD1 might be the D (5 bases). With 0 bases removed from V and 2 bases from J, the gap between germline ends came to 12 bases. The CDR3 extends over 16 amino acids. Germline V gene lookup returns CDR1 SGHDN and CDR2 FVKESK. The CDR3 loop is CASSQDVTEDTDTQYF. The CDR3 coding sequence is TGTGCCAGCAGCCAAGACGTGACAGAGGACACAGATACGCAGTATTTT.

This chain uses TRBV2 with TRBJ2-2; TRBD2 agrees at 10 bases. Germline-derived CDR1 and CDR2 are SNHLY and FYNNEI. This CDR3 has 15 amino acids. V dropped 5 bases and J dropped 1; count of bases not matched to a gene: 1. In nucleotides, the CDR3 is TGTGCCAGCAGTCGGACTAGCGGGAACACCGGGGAGCTGTTTTTT. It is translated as CASSRTSGNTGELFF.

CDR3 bases: TGTGCCAGCAGTGGTCCTCCGGGGCCCAACAATGAGCAGTTCTTC. Translation gives CASSGPPGPNNEQFF. The chain combines TRBV2 with TRBJ2-1; D possibly matches TRBD1 or TRBD2 (5 bases each). Trimming removed 4 bases at V and 5 bases at J, with 15 bases between. Germline values: CDR1 SNHLY, CDR2 FYNNEI. The CDR3 sequence is 15 residues long.

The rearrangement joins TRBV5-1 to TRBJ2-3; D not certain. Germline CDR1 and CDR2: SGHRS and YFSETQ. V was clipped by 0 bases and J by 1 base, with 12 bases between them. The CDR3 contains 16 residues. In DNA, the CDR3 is TGCGCCAGCAGCTTGGATCAGCAAAGGGGCACAGATACGCAGTATTTT. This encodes CASSLDQQRGTDTQYF.

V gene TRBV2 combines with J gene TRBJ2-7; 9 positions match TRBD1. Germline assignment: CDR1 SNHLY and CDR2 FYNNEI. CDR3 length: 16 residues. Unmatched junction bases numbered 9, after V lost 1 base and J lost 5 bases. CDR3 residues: CASSEGPGQGIHEQYF. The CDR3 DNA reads TGTGCCAGCAGTGAAGGTCCGGGACAGGGAATCCACGAGCAGTACTTC.

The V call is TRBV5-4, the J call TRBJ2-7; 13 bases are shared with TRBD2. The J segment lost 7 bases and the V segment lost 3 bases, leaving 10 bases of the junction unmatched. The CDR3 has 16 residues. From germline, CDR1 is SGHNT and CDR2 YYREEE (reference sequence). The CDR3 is CASSYRTSGSRWEQYF. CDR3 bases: TGTGCCAGCAGCTACCGGACTAGCGGGAGCCGATGGGAGCAGTACTTC. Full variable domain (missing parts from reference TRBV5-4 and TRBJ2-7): ETGVTQSPTHLIKTRGQQVTLRCSSQSGHNTVSWYQQALGQGPQFIFQYYREEENGRGNFPPRFSGLQFPNYSSELNVNALELDDSALYLCASSYRTSGSRWEQYFGPGTRLTVT.

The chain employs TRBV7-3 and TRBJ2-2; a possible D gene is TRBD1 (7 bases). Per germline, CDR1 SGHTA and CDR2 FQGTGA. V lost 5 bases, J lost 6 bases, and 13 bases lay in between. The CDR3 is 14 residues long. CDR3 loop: CASSLDREAGELFF. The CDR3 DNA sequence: TGTGCCAGCAGCCTAGACAGGGAGGCCGGGGAGCTGTTTTTT.

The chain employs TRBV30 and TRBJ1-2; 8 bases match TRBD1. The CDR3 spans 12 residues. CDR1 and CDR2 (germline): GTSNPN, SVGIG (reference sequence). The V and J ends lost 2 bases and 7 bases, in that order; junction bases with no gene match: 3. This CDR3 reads CAWSMTGAGYTF. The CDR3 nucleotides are TGTGCCTGGAGTATGACAGGGGCTGGCTACACCTTC.

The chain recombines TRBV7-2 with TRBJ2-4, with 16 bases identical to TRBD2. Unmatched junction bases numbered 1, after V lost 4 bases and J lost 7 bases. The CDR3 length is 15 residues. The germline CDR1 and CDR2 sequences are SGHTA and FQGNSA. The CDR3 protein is CASSSGLAGGNIQYF. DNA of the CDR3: TGTGCCAGCAGCTCGGGACTAGCGGGAGGGAACATTCAGTACTTC.

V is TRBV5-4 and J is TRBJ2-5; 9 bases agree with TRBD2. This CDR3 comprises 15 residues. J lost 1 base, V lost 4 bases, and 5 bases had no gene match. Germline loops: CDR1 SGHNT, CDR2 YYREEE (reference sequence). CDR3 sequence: CASSHPAGGQETQYF. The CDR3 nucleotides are TGTGCCAGCAGCCACCCAGCGGGGGGCCAAGAGACCCAGTACTTC.

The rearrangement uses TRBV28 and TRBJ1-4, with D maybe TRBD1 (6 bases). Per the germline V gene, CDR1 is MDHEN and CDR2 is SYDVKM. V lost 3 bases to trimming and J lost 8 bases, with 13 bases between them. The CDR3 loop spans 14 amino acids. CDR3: CASSLGGAGEKLFF. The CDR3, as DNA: TGTGCCAGCAGTTTGGGGGGGGCCGGAGAAAAACTGTTTTTT.

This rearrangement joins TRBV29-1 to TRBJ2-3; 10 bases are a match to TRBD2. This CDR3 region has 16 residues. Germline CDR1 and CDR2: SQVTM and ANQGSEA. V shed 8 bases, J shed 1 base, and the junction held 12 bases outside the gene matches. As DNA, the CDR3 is TGCAGCATTAGACCTCTTCTAGCGGGGGGCACAGATACGCAGTATTTT. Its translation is CSIRPLLAGGTDTQYF.

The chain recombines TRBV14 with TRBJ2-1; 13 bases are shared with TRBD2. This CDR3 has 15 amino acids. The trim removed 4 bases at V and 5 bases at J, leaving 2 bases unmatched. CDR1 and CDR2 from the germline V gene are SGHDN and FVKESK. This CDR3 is CASSPTSGRDNEQFF. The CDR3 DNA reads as TGTGCCAGCAGCCCAACTAGCGGGAGGGACAATGAGCAGTTCTTC.

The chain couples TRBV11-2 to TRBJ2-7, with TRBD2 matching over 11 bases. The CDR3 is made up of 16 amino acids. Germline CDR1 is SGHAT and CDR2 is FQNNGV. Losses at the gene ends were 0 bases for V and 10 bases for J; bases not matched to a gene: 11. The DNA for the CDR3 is TGTGCCAGCAGCTTAGACTCACGCCTAGCGGGAGGCTCCCAGTACTTC. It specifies CASSLDSRLAGGSQYF.

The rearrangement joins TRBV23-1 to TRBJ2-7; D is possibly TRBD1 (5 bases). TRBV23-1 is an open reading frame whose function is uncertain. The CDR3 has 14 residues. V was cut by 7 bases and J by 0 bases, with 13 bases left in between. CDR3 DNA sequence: TGCGCCAGCACCCAGGGTCGGAACTCCTACGAGCAGTACTTC. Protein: CASTQGRNSYEQYF.

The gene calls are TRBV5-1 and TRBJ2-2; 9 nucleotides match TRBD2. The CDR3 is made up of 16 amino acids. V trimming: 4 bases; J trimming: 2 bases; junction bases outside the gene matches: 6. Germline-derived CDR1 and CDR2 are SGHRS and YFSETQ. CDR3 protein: CASSQIAGDNTGELFF. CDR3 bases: TGCGCCAGCAGCCAAATAGCGGGAGATAACACCGGGGAGCTGTTTTTT.

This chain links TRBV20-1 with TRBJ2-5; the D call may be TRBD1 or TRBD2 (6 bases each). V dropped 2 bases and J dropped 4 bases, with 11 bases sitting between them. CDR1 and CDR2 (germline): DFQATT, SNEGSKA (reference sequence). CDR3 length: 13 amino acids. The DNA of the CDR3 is TGCAGTGCTAGAACCGGGGGCCTAGAGACCCAGTACTTC. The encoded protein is CSARTGGLETQYF.

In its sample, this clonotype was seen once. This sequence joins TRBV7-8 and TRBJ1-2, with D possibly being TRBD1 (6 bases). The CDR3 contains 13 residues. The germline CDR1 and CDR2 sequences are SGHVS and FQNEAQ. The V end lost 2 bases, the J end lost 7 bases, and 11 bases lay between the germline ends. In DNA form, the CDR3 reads TGTGCCAGCAGCTTAAGACAGGAAGTTGGCTACACCTTC. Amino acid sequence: CASSLRQEVGYTF.

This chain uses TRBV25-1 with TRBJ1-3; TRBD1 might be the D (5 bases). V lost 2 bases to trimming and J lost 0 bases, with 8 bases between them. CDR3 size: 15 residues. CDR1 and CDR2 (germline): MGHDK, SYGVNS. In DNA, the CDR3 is TGTGCCAGCAGTGAAGACAGCTTCTCTGGAAACACCATATATTTT. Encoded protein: CASSEDSFSGNTIYF.

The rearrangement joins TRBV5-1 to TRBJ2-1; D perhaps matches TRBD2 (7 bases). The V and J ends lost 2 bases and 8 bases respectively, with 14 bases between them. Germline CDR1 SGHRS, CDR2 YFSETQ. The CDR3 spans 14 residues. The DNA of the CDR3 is TGCGCCAGCAGCTTCGGGACTAAGGGGGATGAGCAGTTCTTC. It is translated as CASSFGTKGDEQFF. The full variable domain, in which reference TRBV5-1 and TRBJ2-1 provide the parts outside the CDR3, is KAGVTQTPRYLIKTRGQQVTLSCSPISGHRSVSWYQQTPGQGLQFLFEYFSETQRNKGNFPGRFSGRQFSNSRSEMNVSTLELGDSALYLCASSFGTKGDEQFFGPGTRLTVL.

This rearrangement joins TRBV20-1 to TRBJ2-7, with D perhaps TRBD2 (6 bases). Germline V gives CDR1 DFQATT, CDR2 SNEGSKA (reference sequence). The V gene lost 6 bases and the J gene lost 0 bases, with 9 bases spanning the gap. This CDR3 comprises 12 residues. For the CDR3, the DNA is TGCAGTGCGAGGGGACTCTCCTACGAGCAGTACTTC. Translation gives CSARGLSYEQYF.

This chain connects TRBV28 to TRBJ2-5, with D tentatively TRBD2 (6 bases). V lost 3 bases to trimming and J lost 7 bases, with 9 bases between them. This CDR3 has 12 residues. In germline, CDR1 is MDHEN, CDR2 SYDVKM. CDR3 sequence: CASSLVGGTQYF. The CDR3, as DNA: TGTGCCAGCAGTTTGGTGGGAGGGACCCAGTACTTC.

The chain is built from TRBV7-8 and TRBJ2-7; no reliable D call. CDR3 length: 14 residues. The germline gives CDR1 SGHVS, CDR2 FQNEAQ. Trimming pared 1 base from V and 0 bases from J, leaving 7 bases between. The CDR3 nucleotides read TGTGCCAGCAGCTTAGACAGCAGCTCCTACGAGCAGTACTTC. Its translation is CASSLDSSSYEQYF.

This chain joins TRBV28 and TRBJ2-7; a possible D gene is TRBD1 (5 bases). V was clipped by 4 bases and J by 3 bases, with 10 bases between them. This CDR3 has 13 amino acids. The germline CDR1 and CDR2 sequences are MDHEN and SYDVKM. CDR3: CASSYSGNYEQYF. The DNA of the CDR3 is TGTGCCAGCAGTTACTCAGGGAACTACGAGCAGTACTTC.

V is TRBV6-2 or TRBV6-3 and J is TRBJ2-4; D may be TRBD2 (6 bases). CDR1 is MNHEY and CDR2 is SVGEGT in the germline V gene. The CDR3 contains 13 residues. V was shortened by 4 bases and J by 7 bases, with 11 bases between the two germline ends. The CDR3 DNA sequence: TGTGCCAGCAGTTCCGGGACTGGGAACATTCAGTACTTC. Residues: CASSSGTGNIQYF.

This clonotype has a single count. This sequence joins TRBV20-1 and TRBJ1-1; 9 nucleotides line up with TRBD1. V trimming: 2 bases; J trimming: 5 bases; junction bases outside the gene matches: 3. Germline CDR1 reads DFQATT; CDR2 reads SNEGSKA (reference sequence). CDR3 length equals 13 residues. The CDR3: CSARYRGQTEAFF. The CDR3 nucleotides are TGCAGTGCTAGATACAGGGGGCAGACTGAAGCTTTCTTT.

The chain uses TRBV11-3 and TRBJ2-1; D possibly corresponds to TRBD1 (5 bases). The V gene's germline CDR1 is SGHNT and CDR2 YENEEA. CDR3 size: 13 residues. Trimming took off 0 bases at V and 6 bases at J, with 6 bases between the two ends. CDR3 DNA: TGTGCCAGCAGCTTAGAGCAGGGCAATGAGCAGTTCTTC. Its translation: CASSLEQGNEQFF.